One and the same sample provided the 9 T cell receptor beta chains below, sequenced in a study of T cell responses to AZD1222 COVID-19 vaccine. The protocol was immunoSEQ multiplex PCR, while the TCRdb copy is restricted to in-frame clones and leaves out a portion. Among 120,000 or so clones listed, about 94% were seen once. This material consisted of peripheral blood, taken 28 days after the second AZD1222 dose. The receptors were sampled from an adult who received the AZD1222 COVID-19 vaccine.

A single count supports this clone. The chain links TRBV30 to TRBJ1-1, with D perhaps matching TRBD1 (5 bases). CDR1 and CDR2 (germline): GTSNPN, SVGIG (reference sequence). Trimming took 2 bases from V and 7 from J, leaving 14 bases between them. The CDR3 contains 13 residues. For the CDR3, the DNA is TGTGCCTGGAGTCCCGGGGGTGAGAGTGAAGCTTTCTTT. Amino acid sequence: CAWSPGGESEAFF.

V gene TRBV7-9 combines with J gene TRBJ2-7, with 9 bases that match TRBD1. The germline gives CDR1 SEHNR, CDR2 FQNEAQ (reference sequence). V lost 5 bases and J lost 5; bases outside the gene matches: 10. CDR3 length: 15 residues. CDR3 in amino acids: CASSGLGQGSHEQYF. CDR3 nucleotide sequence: TGTGCCAGCAGCGGCCTAGGACAGGGGAGCCACGAGCAGTACTTC.

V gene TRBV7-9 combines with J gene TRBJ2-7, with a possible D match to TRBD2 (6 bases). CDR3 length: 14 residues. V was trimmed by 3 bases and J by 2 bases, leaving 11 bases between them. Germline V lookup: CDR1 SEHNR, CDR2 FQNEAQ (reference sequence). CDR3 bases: TGTGCCAGCAGCTTCGGGACTCTCCCCTACGAGCAGTACTTC. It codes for CASSFGTLPYEQYF.

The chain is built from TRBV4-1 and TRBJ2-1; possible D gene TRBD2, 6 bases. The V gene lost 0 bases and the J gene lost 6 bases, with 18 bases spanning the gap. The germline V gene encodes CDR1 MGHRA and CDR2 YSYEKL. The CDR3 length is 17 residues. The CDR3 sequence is CASSQESGSSLFNEQFF. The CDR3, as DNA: TGCGCCAGCAGCCAAGAGTCCGGGAGCTCACTATTCAATGAGCAGTTCTTC.

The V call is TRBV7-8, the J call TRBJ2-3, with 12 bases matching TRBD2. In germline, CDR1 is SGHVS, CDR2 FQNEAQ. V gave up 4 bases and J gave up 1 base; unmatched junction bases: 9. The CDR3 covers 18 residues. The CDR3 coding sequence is TGTGCCAGCAGCTCCGGACTAGCGGGACGATTTGGCACAGATACGCAGTATTTT. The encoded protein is CASSSGLAGRFGTDTQYF.

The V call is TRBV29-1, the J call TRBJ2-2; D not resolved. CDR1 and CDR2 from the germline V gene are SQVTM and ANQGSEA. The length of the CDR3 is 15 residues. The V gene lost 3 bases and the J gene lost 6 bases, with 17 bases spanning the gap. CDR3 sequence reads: CSVETMGWSAGELFF. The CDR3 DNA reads TGCAGCGTTGAGACAATGGGGTGGAGCGCCGGGGAGCTGTTTTTT.

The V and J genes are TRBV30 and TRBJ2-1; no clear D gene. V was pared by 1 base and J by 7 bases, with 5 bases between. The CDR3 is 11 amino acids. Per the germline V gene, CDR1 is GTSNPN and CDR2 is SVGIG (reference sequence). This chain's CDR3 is CAWSDTNEQFF. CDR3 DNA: TGTGCCTGGAGTGATACGAATGAGCAGTTCTTC. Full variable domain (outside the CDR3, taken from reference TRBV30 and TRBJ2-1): SQTIHQWPATLVQPVGSPLSLECTVEGTSNPNLYWYRQAAGRGLQLLFYSVGIGQISSEVPQNLSASRPQDRQFILSSKKLLLSDSGFYLCAWSDTNEQFFGPGTRLTVL.

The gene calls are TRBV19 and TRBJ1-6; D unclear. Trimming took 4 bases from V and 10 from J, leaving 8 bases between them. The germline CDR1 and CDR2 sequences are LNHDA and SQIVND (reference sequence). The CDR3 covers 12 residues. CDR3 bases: TGTGCCAGTAGTAGGGTCGGCTCACCCCTCCACTTT. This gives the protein CASSRVGSPLHF.

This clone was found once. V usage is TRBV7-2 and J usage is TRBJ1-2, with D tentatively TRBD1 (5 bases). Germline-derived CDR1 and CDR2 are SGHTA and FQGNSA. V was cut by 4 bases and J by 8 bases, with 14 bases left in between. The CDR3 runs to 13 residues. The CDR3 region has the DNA TGTGCCAGCAGCTCAGGACATCAAGGGGGCTACACCTTC. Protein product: CASSSGHQGGYTF.